This section outlines one TCR beta chain sequence together with its context. TCRdb keeps only in-frame clones here, not all; method: immunoSEQ multiplex PCR. The sample yields approximately 160,000 clones, 80% to 95% seen once. This specimen comes from a study of control samples from healthy donors and cancer patients. Per the germline V gene, CDR1 is SGHAT and CDR2 is FQNNGV. V trimming: 5 bases; J trimming: 5 bases; junction bases outside the gene matches: 6. This CDR3 is 15 amino acids long. The rearrangement joins TRBV11-2 to TRBJ1-2, with 12 bases fitting TRBD1. The sequenced sample was blood. This receptor was taken from a woman in her fifties or sixties in good health. The CDR3 region has the DNA TGTGCCAGCAGCATAGCGGGACAGGGGGCGTATGGCTACACCTTC. Protein product: CASSIAGQGAYGYTF.